The T cell receptor (beta chain) described here comes from a study of blood T cell repertoires in COVID-19. V lost 6 bases and J 0 bases, leaving 8 bases between the germline ends. CDR3 size: 13 residues. Per the germline V gene, CDR1 is LNHDA and CDR2 is SQIVND (reference sequence). Some clones are missing from TCRdb's copy, which holds only in-frame ones; the method was immunoSEQ multiplex PCR. The profile covers about 76,000 clones, with approximately 78% appearing a single time and roughly 27% taken by the ten largest. This clone occurred a few times. Sequenced sample: peripheral blood. The clonotype originates from a human donor in a cohort sampled during active COVID-19. The chain has TRBV19 and TRBJ1-1; D unclear. The CDR3 reads CASRRGLNTEAFF. Here the CDR3 DNA reads TGTGCCAGTAGGCGCGGGTTGAACACTGAAGCTTTCTTT.